These 14 T cell receptor beta chains share one sample of origin, sequenced in a study of T-cell reconstitution after alpha-beta-depleted transplantation in children. Preparation of the TCRbeta library was carried out with unique molecular identifiers. A single record per CDR3 protein comes from TCRdb applying MiXCR to the PCR reads. Of about 980,000 distinct CDR3 sequences in the sample, roughly 29% were seen once. The specimen comprised PBMCs, mostly from graft donor cells, sampled 360 days after TCRalphabeta/CD19-depleted stem cell transplant. These receptors originate from a boy younger than two who had a stem cell transplant for SCID, so the T cells may come from the graft donor.

In its sample, this clonotype was seen a few times. This chain connects TRBV12-3 or TRBV12-4 to TRBJ2-1, with unresolved D. The V end lost 6 bases, the J end lost 9 bases, and 12 bases lay between the germline ends. The CDR3 runs 12 residues. The CDR3 nucleotides are TGTGCCAGCAGCCGGGTAGTTGGTGAGCAGTTCTTC. Protein product: CASSRVVGEQFF.

The chain links TRBV7-2 to TRBJ2-2; D gene ambiguous. The CDR3 covers 12 residues. V dropped 5 bases and J dropped 7 bases, with 8 bases sitting between them. Germline CDR1 reads SGHTA; CDR2 reads FQGNSA. For the CDR3, the DNA is TGTGCCAGCAGCCCGTGGGACGGGGAGCTGTTTTTT. Residues: CASSPWDGELFF.

The gene calls are TRBV6-5 and TRBJ1-4; D gene uncertain. Trimming removed 2 bases from V and 2 bases from J, with 6 bases in between. CDR1 and CDR2 from the germline V gene are MNHEY and SVGAGI. The CDR3 runs 14 residues. CDR3: CASSYGLTNEKLFF. The CDR3 region has the DNA TGTGCCAGCAGTTACGGGTTGACTAATGAAAAACTGTTTTTT.

This clonotype was detected ten times or more. This chain uses TRBV20-1 with TRBJ2-3; 10 nucleotides line up with TRBD1. CDR1 DFQATT and CDR2 SNEGSKA come from the germline V gene (reference sequence). V was clipped by 4 bases and J by 2 bases; unmatched bases: 6. The CDR3 extends over 15 amino acids. The CDR3 DNA reads TGCAGTGCTACCGAGGGACAGGGGCTCACAGATACGCAGTATTTT. Translation: CSATEGQGLTDTQYF.

The genes are TRBV12-5 and TRBJ2-3, with a tentative D call TRBD1 (5 bases). This CDR3 is 15 amino acids long. With 3 bases removed from V and 2 bases from J, the gap between germline ends came to 12 bases. Germline lookup yields CDR1 LGHNT and CDR2 FRNRAP. The CDR3 protein is CASGFLETVTDTQYF. In DNA form, the CDR3 reads TGTGCTAGTGGTTTCCTGGAGACAGTCACAGATACGCAGTATTTT. The full variable domain, in which reference TRBV12-5 and TRBJ2-3 provide the parts outside the CDR3, is DARVTQTPRHKVTEMGQEVTMRCQPILGHNTVFWYRQTMMQGLELLAYFRNRAPLDDSGMPKDRFSAEMPDATLATLKIQPSEPRDSAVYFCASGFLETVTDTQYFGPGTRLTVL.

This chain joins TRBV6-5 and TRBJ2-1; maybe TRBD1 (5 bases). This CDR3 region has 14 residues. Germline CDR1 reads MNHEY; CDR2 reads SVGAGI. Deletions cut 3 bases from V and 8 bases from J, with 14 bases between. CDR3 nucleotides: TGTGCCAGCAGTTATACCGAGACAGTGGATGAGCAGTTCTTC. Its protein is CASSYTETVDEQFF.

The chain recombines TRBV2 with TRBJ1-5; D gene unclear. Germline lookup yields CDR1 SNHLY and CDR2 FYNNEI. Trimming took 4 bases from V and 6 from J, leaving 4 bases between them. The CDR3 consists of 11 residues. The CDR3 reads CASSVSQPQHF. The CDR3 nucleotides read TGTGCCAGCAGTGTCAGTCAGCCCCAGCATTTT.

The chain recombines TRBV12-3 or TRBV12-4 with TRBJ2-2; the match to TRBD2 covers 8 bases. Trimming removed 3 bases from V and 4 bases from J; junction bases left unmatched: 4. The CDR3 contains 15 residues. This chain's CDR3 is CASSLPSGLTGELFF. DNA for the CDR3: TGTGCCAGCAGTTTGCCTAGCGGGCTCACCGGGGAGCTGTTTTTT.

This clonotype showed up just a few times. The chain links TRBV12-3 or TRBV12-4 to TRBJ1-5; D is ambiguous. Between the trimmed V and J ends, which lost 5 bases and 7 bases, there was a span of 9 bases. This CDR3 contains 12 residues. This CDR3 reads CASSLERQPQHF. In nucleotides, the CDR3 is TGTGCCAGCAGTCTCGAGAGGCAGCCCCAGCATTTT.

This clonotype was counted between two and nine times. The V and J genes are TRBV5-1 and TRBJ1-2, with no clear D. Between the trimmed V and J ends, which lost 1 base and 2 bases, there was a span of 6 bases. The germline V gene has CDR1 SGHRS and CDR2 YFSETQ. This CDR3 region has 13 residues. The CDR3 sequence is CASSLQENYGYTF. The CDR3 DNA reads TGCGCCAGCAGCTTGCAGGAGAACTATGGCTACACCTTC. The full variable domain, its missing parts supplied by reference TRBV5-1 and TRBJ1-2, is KAGVTQTPRYLIKTRGQQVTLSCSPISGHRSVSWYQQTPGQGLQFLFEYFSETQRNKGNFPGRFSGRQFSNSRSEMNVSTLELGDSALYLCASSLQENYGYTFGSGTRLTVV.

V is TRBV2 and J is TRBJ2-5; no definite D call. Trimming cost V 8 bases and J 1 base, with 8 bases left between them. This CDR3 is 12 amino acids long. The germline V gene encodes CDR1 SNHLY and CDR2 FYNNEI. CDR3 amino acids: CASRPSQETQYF. Here the CDR3 DNA reads TGTGCCAGCCGGCCCTCCCAAGAGACCCAGTACTTC.

The V call is TRBV6-2 or TRBV6-3, the J call TRBJ1-2, with D hard to call. Looked up from germline, CDR1 is MNHEY and CDR2 is SVGEGT. The CDR3 covers 14 residues. Trimming stripped 6 bases from V and 4 bases from J, with 15 bases between. The CDR3 spells CASRRDILSYGYTF. The CDR3 DNA follows: TGTGCCAGCAGGCGCGACATTCTCAGCTATGGCTACACCTTC.

This clonotype was counted only a few times. This chain uses TRBV14 with TRBJ2-1; D not certain. This CDR3 has 16 residues. The V gene's germline CDR1 is SGHDN and CDR2 FVKESK. The V gene lost 4 bases and the J gene lost 3 bases, with 16 bases spanning the gap. Here the CDR3 DNA reads TGTGCCAGCAGCCGTTACGACCCCAGCTACTACAATGAGCAGTTCTTC. Amino acid sequence: CASSRYDPSYYNEQFF.

This clonotype was seen a handful of times. The chain recombines TRBV4-2 with TRBJ2-1; D is possibly TRBD2 (6 bases). CDR1 and CDR2 (germline): LGHNA, YNFKEQ. Trimming cost V 1 base and J 5 bases, with 18 bases left between them. The CDR3 is made up of 17 amino acids. CDR3 protein: CASSQGFGTDYDNEQFF. The CDR3 DNA reads as TGTGCCAGCAGCCAAGGCTTTGGGACTGACTACGACAATGAGCAGTTCTTC.